This entry lists 30 T cell receptor beta chains sequenced from one sample in a study of blood T cell repertoires in COVID-19. Using immunoSEQ multiplex PCR, the repertoire was profiled, and TCRdb retains in-frame clones only, with some absent. Counted here are 200,000 to 250,000 clones, roughly 86% occurring once; the ten biggest clones make up 6% to 9%. The sample taken for sequencing was peripheral blood. These receptors were taken from a woman between 65 and 79 years old with active or convalescent COVID-19.

The chain is built from TRBV29-1 and TRBJ2-1, with 10 bases matching TRBD2. Germline V lookup: CDR1 SQVTM, CDR2 ANQGSEA. J gave up 9 bases and V 4 bases, and 6 bases lay outside the gene matches. This CDR3 is 13 amino acids long. The CDR3 DNA reads as TGCAGCGTTGGAGCGGGGGGGCAAGGTGAGCAGTTCTTC. Its protein is CSVGAGGQGEQFF.

This clone was observed a handful of times. CDR3 DNA: TGTGCCAGCAGTGAAGAGGGGGTGGGCAATGAGCAGTTCTTC. It is translated as CASSEEGVGNEQFF. V usage is TRBV6-4 and J usage is TRBJ2-1, with a possible D match to TRBD1 (6 bases). CDR1 is MRHNA, CDR2 SNTAGT, per germline. Trimming stripped 3 bases from V and 6 bases from J, with 12 bases between. The CDR3 totals 14 residues.

This clone was counted a single time. The rearrangement uses TRBV5-1 and TRBJ1-2; 8 nucleotides align to TRBD1. V was pared by 4 bases and J by 3 bases, with 8 bases of the junction left unmatched. The CDR3 consists of 15 residues. Germline CDR1 SGHRS, CDR2 YFSETQ. The CDR3, as DNA: TGCGCCAGCAGCCGAGGACAGGGTGGAGACTATGGCTACACCTTC. This translates into CASSRGQGGDYGYTF.

CDR3 amino acids: CASSPYPQGEAFF. CDR3 nucleotides: TGTGCCAGCAGCCCATACCCTCAGGGAGAAGCTTTCTTT. The rearrangement joins TRBV9 to TRBJ1-1; D is perhaps TRBD1 (5 bases). V was clipped by 4 bases and J by 8 bases, with 15 bases between them. The CDR3 sequence is 13 residues long. CDR1 is SGDLS, CDR2 YYNGEE, per germline.

The chain carries TRBV24-1 and TRBJ2-6; 10 nucleotides agree with TRBD1. CDR3 size: 19 residues. J was trimmed by 3 bases and V by 0 bases; bases with no gene match: 7. Germline V gene data show CDR1 as KGHDR and CDR2 as SFDVKD. CDR3 amino acids: CATSDLLTGGTSGANVLTF. The CDR3 DNA reads TGTGCCACCAGTGATTTGCTGACAGGGGGCACAAGTGGGGCCAACGTCCTGACTTTC.

This clone was seen only once. The chain uses TRBV5-6 and TRBJ1-1; perhaps TRBD1 as D (6 bases). Germline V gene data show CDR1 as SGHDT and CDR2 as YYEEEE. The CDR3 covers 17 residues. The germline V and J ends were trimmed by 4 bases and 0 bases, with 19 bases remaining between them. The CDR3 nucleotides are TGTGCCAGCAGCACCTGGACAGCCCGGCCCCTGAACACTGAAGCTTTCTTT. Translated, it gives CASSTWTARPLNTEAFF.

The chain carries TRBV6-2 or TRBV6-3 and TRBJ1-1; D perhaps matches TRBD1 (5 bases). The ends were cut back, 4 bases at V and 5 bases at J, with 8 bases in the middle. The CDR3 is 12 amino acids. Germline V CDR1 and CDR2: MNHEY, SVGEGT. The CDR3, as DNA: TGTGCCAGCAGTTGGGGCTGGACTGAAGCTTTCTTT. Translated, it gives CASSWGWTEAFF.

V and J are TRBV10-2 and TRBJ1-1; 7 nucleotides agree with TRBD1. In germline, CDR1 is WSHSY, CDR2 SAAADI. The CDR3 is 16 amino acids. The trim removed 5 bases at V and 3 bases at J, leaving 12 bases unmatched. The CDR3 reads CASSSAGGFVDTEAFF. CDR3 nucleotides: TGCGCCAGCAGTTCGGCAGGGGGATTCGTGGACACTGAAGCTTTCTTT.

The chain carries TRBV7-8 and TRBJ1-2, with 9 bases aligning to TRBD1. This CDR3 comprises 16 residues. Germline lookup yields CDR1 SGHVS and CDR2 FQNEAQ. V was pared by 1 base and J by 8 bases, with 11 bases of the junction left unmatched. The CDR3: CASSLGVGTGNSGYTF. The DNA for the CDR3 is TGTGCCAGCAGCTTAGGGGTGGGGACAGGGAATAGCGGCTACACCTTC.

The rearrangement joins TRBV21-1 to TRBJ2-3; TRBD2, as called in the table, went unchecked against the DNA. TRBV21-1 is flagged as a pseudogene. The CDR3 sequence is 18 residues long. The CDR3 loop reads CASNDRGAGGYSTDTQYF. CDR3 nucleotide sequence: TGTGCCAGCAATGATAGGGGAGCGGGGGGCTACAGCACAGATACGCAGTATTTT.

The chain joins TRBV7-6 to TRBJ1-3; D gene ambiguous. The germline V and J ends were trimmed by 5 bases and 4 bases, with 6 bases remaining between them. Germline loops: CDR1 SGHVS, CDR2 FNYEAQ. The CDR3 runs to 12 residues. This CDR3 reads CASSGQGNTIYF. The CDR3 nucleotides are TGTGCCAGCAGCGGTCAGGGAAACACCATATATTTT.

This clone was detected only a few times. V and J are TRBV6-2 or TRBV6-3 and TRBJ1-2; D ambiguous. CDR3 length: 15 residues. CDR1 and CDR2 (germline): MNHEY, SVGEGT. V lost 0 bases to trimming and J lost 4 bases, with 12 bases between them. DNA of the CDR3: TGTGCCAGCAGTTACTCCCCGGCAGGTCGCTATGGCTACACCTTC. As protein: CASSYSPAGRYGYTF.

V usage is TRBV15 and J usage is TRBJ2-1, with 15 bases lining up with TRBD2. The junction had 4 bases not matched to a gene; V was cut back by 0 bases and J by 10 bases. The CDR3 consists of 16 residues. Germline assignment: CDR1 LNHNV and CDR2 YYDKDF (reference sequence). CDR3 protein: CATSRDGTSGGTEQFF. The CDR3 coding sequence is TGTGCCACCAGCAGAGATGGGACTAGCGGGGGGACGGAGCAGTTCTTC.

J is TRBJ1-1 and V is TRBV5-4; TRBD1 matches at 8 bases. The CDR3 is 14 amino acids. CDR1 is SGHNT and CDR2 is YYREEE in the germline V gene (reference sequence). Trimming at V came to 4 bases and at J to 0 bases, leaving 2 bases not matched to a gene. The CDR3 coding sequence is TGTGCCAGCAGCAGGACAGGGCTGAACACTGAAGCTTTCTTT. The encoded protein is CASSRTGLNTEAFF.

The V call is TRBV5-1, the J call TRBJ2-5, with 9 bases that match TRBD1. With V trimmed by 5 bases and J by 5 bases, 13 bases remained unmatched. The CDR3 is 16 amino acids. In germline, CDR1 is SGHRS, CDR2 YFSETQ. CDR3 bases: TGCGCCAGCAGTGCCCTTCCCGGACAGGGGTCGGAGACCCAGTACTTC. Translation: CASSALPGQGSETQYF. Filled out from reference TRBV5-1 and TRBJ2-5, the complete variable domain reads KAGVTQTPRYLIKTRGQQVTLSCSPISGHRSVSWYQQTPGQGLQFLFEYFSETQRNKGNFPGRFSGRQFSNSRSEMNVSTLELGDSALYLCASSALPGQGSETQYFGPGTRLLVL.

This clone has just one count. The chain links TRBV19 to TRBJ2-3; 12 bases fit TRBD2. V lost 7 bases to trimming and J lost 6 bases; unmatched junction nucleotides: 5. The V gene's germline CDR1 is LNHDA and CDR2 SQIVND (reference sequence). The CDR3 extends over 14 amino acids. The DNA of the CDR3 is TGTGCCAGTACCTCGGGACTAGCGGGCGATACGCAGTATTTT. It translates to CASTSGLAGDTQYF.

This chain uses TRBV19 with TRBJ2-7; possibly TRBD2 for D (6 bases). The germline gives CDR1 LNHDA, CDR2 SQIVND (reference sequence). V was pared by 0 bases and J by 5 bases, with 14 bases between. The CDR3 covers 15 residues. The CDR3 protein is CASSIDGLAINEQYF. CDR3 in DNA: TGTGCCAGTAGTATAGATGGTCTAGCGATCAACGAGCAGTACTTC.

CDR3 protein: CASSLRVGSGNTIYF. CDR3 in DNA: TGTGCCAGCAGCTTACGGGTGGGTTCTGGAAACACCATATATTTT. This chain connects TRBV5-6 to TRBJ1-3; D remains unclear. With 2 bases removed from V and 1 base from J, the gap between germline ends came to 10 bases. The CDR3 is 15 residues long. Per germline, CDR1 SGHDT and CDR2 YYEEEE.

The chain combines TRBV24-1 with TRBJ2-1; 9 bases line up with TRBD2. The CDR3 contains 14 residues. J lost 6 bases, V lost 9 bases, and 8 bases had no gene match. Germline V lookup: CDR1 KGHDR, CDR2 SFDVKD. The CDR3 loop reads CATPSAGGPNEQFF. The CDR3 DNA sequence: TGTGCCACCCCTTCTGCGGGGGGGCCCAATGAGCAGTTCTTC.

V usage is TRBV4-1 and J usage is TRBJ1-1; TRBD1 aligns across 7 bases. V was clipped by 4 bases and J by 3 bases; unmatched bases: 17. Germline V lookup: CDR1 MGHRA, CDR2 YSYEKL. The CDR3 is 18 residues long. CDR3 protein: CASSPPLGQALVDTEAFF. The DNA of the CDR3 is TGCGCCAGCAGCCCTCCCCTCGGACAGGCCCTGGTGGACACTGAAGCTTTCTTT.

The chain links TRBV6-5 to TRBJ2-5, with a tentative D call TRBD1 (5 bases). Trimming left V 10 bases short and J 4 bases short, with 16 bases between. The V gene's germline CDR1 is MNHEY and CDR2 SVGAGI. The CDR3 consists of 13 residues. CDR3 DNA sequence: TGTGCCACCGCAGACCCGACAGTAGAGACCCAGTACTTC. Amino acid sequence: CATADPTVETQYF.

The rearrangement uses TRBV5-4 and TRBJ2-7; possible D gene TRBD2, 6 bases. The CDR3 length is 13 residues. Trimming took off 7 bases at V and 6 bases at J, with 17 bases between the two ends. Germline assignment: CDR1 SGHNT and CDR2 YYREEE (reference sequence). The CDR3 sequence: CASFIVGRGEQYF. In DNA form, the CDR3 reads TGTGCCAGCTTTATAGTCGGGCGGGGCGAGCAGTACTTC. Using reference TRBV5-4 and TRBJ2-7 for the parts outside the CDR3, the full variable domain is ETGVTQSPTHLIKTRGQQVTLRCSSQSGHNTVSWYQQALGQGPQFIFQYYREEENGRGNFPPRFSGLQFPNYSSELNVNALELDDSALYLCASFIVGRGEQYFGPGTRLTVT.

The rearrangement uses TRBV27 and TRBJ1-2, with TRBD1 matching over 10 bases. CDR1 is MNHEY and CDR2 is SMNVEV in the germline V gene (reference sequence). The ends lost 5 bases at V and 0 bases at J; junction bases unmatched: 21. The CDR3 runs to 21 residues. The DNA of the CDR3 is TGTGCCAGCAGTCTCTATACGGGACGGGACAGGGGACCGCCCACTAACTATGGCTACACCTTC. Its protein is CASSLYTGRDRGPPTNYGYTF.

The J gene is TRBJ1-5, the V gene TRBV2; 8 positions agree with TRBD1. CDR1 SNHLY and CDR2 FYNNEI come from the germline V gene. The CDR3 extends over 15 amino acids. Trimming cost V 1 base and J 4 bases; bases outside gene matches: 3. The CDR3 is CASSEERTGNQPQHF. Written as DNA, the CDR3 is TGTGCCAGCAGTGAAGAGAGGACAGGGAATCAGCCCCAGCATTTT.

Concerning this clone: This sample also contains other DNA sequences that code for the same CDR3. The chain combines TRBV2 with TRBJ1-5; 7 bases match TRBD1. CDR1 and CDR2 from the germline V gene are SNHLY and FYNNEI. The CDR3 runs to 14 residues. With 4 bases clipped from V and 2 bases from J, the junction kept 2 bases outside the gene matches. The CDR3 loop is CASSGQGGNQPQHF. DNA for the CDR3: TGTGCCAGCAGTGGGCAGGGGGGCAATCAGCCCCAGCATTTT.

This clone appeared once. The chain carries TRBV6-5 and TRBJ2-2; D may be TRBD1 (6 bases). Trimming removed 5 bases at V and 0 bases at J, with 10 bases between. Per the germline V gene, CDR1 is MNHEY and CDR2 is SVGAGI. The length of the CDR3 is 15 residues. The DNA of the CDR3 is TGTGCCAGCAGTATCGGGACAACGAACACCGGGGAGCTGTTTTTT. Its protein product is CASSIGTTNTGELFF.

The chain recombines TRBV5-4 with TRBJ1-2; 7 bases are shared with TRBD1. The germline gives CDR1 SGHNT, CDR2 YYREEE (reference sequence). The V gene end was trimmed by 4 bases and the J gene end by 6 bases; junction bases not matched to a gene: 9. CDR3 length: 14 residues. In nucleotides, the CDR3 is TGTGCCAGCAGCCCCCCTACAGGGGTTCATGGCTACACCTTC. This encodes CASSPPTGVHGYTF.

This clone was seen a handful of times. The chain recombines TRBV9 with TRBJ1-3, with 9 bases matching TRBD1. V lost 2 bases to trimming and J lost 3 bases; unmatched junction nucleotides: 6. The V gene's germline CDR1 is SGDLS and CDR2 YYNGEE. The CDR3 consists of 16 residues. CDR3 loop: CASSVTNRGLGNTIYF. CDR3 bases: TGTGCCAGCAGCGTGACGAACAGGGGGCTTGGAAACACCATATATTTT.

V gene TRBV19 combines with J gene TRBJ1-6; D possibly corresponds to TRBD1 (6 bases). In germline, CDR1 is LNHDA, CDR2 SQIVND (reference sequence). CDR3 length: 14 residues. Deletions cut 7 bases from V and 6 bases from J, with 13 bases between. The CDR3 region has the DNA TGTGCCAGTAACCCGAGGGGGGGTAATTCACCCCTCCACTTT. Translating gives CASNPRGGNSPLHF.

The J gene is TRBJ2-5, the V gene TRBV9; no reliable D call. Between the trimmed V and J ends, which lost 0 bases and 2 bases, there was a span of 8 bases. The CDR3 covers 14 residues. The germline CDR1 and CDR2 sequences are SGDLS and YYNGEE. The CDR3 loop reads CASSVDTAQETQYF. CDR3 DNA sequence: TGTGCCAGCAGCGTAGACACAGCTCAAGAGACCCAGTACTTC.